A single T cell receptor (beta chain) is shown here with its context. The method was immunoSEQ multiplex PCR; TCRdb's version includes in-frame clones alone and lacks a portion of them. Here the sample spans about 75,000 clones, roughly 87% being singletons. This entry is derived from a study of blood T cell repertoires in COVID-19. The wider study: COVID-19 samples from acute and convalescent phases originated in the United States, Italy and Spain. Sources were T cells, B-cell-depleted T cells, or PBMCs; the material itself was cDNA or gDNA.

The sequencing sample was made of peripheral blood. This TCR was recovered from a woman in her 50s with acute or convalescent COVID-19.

Here the CDR3 DNA reads TGTGCCAGCAGCCATCCGGGACTAGCGGGGGCCCACGGCTCCTACAATGAGCAGTTCTTC. Protein product: CASSHPGLAGAHGSYNEQFF. The rearrangement joins TRBV3-1 (or the pseudogene TRBV3-2) to TRBJ2-1; 14 positions match TRBD2. V dropped 3 bases and J dropped 0; count of bases not matched to a gene: 10. CDR1 and CDR2 from the germline V gene are LGHDT and YNNKEL (reference sequence). The CDR3 consists of 20 residues.